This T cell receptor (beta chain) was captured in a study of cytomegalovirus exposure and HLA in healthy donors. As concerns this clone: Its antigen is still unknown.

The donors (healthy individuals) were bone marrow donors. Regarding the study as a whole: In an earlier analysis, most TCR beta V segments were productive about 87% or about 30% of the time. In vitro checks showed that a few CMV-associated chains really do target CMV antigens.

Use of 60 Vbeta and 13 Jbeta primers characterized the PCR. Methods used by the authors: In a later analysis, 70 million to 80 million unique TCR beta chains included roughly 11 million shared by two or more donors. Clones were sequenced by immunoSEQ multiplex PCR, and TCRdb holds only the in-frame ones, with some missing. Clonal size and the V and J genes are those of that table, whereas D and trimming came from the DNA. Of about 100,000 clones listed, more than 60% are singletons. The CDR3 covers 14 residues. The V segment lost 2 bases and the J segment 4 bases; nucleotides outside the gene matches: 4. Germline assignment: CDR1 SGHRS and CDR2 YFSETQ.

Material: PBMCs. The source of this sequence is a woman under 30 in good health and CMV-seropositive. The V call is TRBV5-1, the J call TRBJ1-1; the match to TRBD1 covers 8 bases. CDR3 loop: CASSFGTGRTEAFF. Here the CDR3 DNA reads TGCGCCAGCAGCTTTGGGACAGGTCGCACTGAAGCTTTCTTT. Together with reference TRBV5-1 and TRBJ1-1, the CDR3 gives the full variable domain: KAGVTQTPRYLIKTRGQQVTLSCSPISGHRSVSWYQQTPGQGLQFLFEYFSETQRNKGNFPGRFSGRQFSNSRSEMNVSTLELGDSALYLCASSFGTGRTEAFFGQGTRLTVV.